Shown below are 3 T cell receptor beta chains from a single sample sequenced in a study of cytomegalovirus exposure and HLA in healthy donors (dated by TCRdb to 2016 to 2017). Library method: the immunoSEQ multiplex PCR assay. For the multiplex PCR, a mixture combining 60 forward primers for TCR Vbeta segments and 13 reverse primers for TCR Jbeta segments was used. The table was pulled from immuneACCESS by TCRdb, which kept in-frame rearrangements only. Such tables lose some clones; where checked, under half of the loss comes from unresolved V genes, and the rest has no known cause. The sample table records 90,000 or so clones; around 79% of these occur just once. Of the sample, nearly 6% is held by the ten largest clones. Sequencing input: PBMCs. These TCRs come from a female donor in good health and CMV-seronegative.

Written as DNA, the CDR3 is TGCGCCAGCGGGAGTCCGAACACCGGGGAGCTGTTTTTT. This translates into CASGSPNTGELFF. This chain links TRBV4-1 with TRBJ2-2, with D possibly being TRBD2 (5 bases). The CDR3 has 13 residues. Germline-derived CDR1 and CDR2 are MGHRA and YSYEKL. With 8 bases removed from V and 0 bases from J, the gap between germline ends came to 7 bases.

The chain couples TRBV7-9 to TRBJ2-3; D not certain. CDR1 and CDR2 from the germline V gene are SEHNR and FQNEAQ (reference sequence). CDR3 length: 13 amino acids. The V end lost 5 bases, the J end lost 5 bases, and 11 bases lay between the germline ends. As DNA, the CDR3 is TGTGCCAGCAGCGACACCGCCAAAGATACGCAGTATTTT. This codes for CASSDTAKDTQYF.

The V and J genes are TRBV29-1 and TRBJ2-7; tentative D call: TRBD1 (7 bases). The V end was cut by 3 bases, the J end by 2 bases, with 17 bases between. The length of the CDR3 is 15 residues. Per germline, CDR1 SQVTM and CDR2 ANQGSEA. The CDR3, as DNA: TGCAGCGTTGAGGGGGGTGGGGACAGTCCCTACGAGCAGTACTTC. It codes for CSVEGGGDSPYEQYF.